This T cell receptor beta chain came from a study of control samples from healthy donors and cancer patients. TCRdb keeps only in-frame clones here, not all; method: immunoSEQ multiplex PCR. The sample shows 70,000 or so clones, roughly 89% of them seen only once. Germline V gene data show CDR1 as SGHNT and CDR2 as YENEEA. This CDR3 contains 14 residues. With 4 bases removed from V and 3 bases from J, the gap between germline ends came to 12 bases. This chain joins TRBV11-3 and TRBJ1-2; no definite D call. The sequenced sample consisted of PBMCs. The receptor's source is a man aged 55 to 69 with lung cancer. In DNA form, the CDR3 reads TGTGCCAGCAGCTCCGAAGGGTATGACTATGGCTACACCTTC. It yields the protein CASSSEGYDYGYTF.